This TCR beta chain was obtained from a study of identical twins. TCRdb used MiXCR to reprocess the 5' RACE reads, holding one entry per CDR3 protein. The sample shows more than 1.5 million distinct CDR3 sequences, less than 35% of them seen only once. This receptor was obtained from a newborn girl in good health. Sequenced input: cord blood.

In nucleotides, the CDR3 is TGTGCCAGCAGCTTGGAAAGAAATGACAGGGAACACGGCTACACCTTC. It specifies CASSLERNDREHGYTF. The gene calls are TRBV5-5 and TRBJ1-2; TRBD1 matches at 7 bases. This CDR3 is built from 16 residues. Trimming cost V 0 bases and J 8 bases; bases outside gene matches: 13. Germline V gene lookup returns CDR1 SGHKS and CDR2 YYEKEE (reference sequence).